This T cell receptor beta chain was identified during a study of control samples from healthy donors and cancer patients. Profiled with immunoSEQ multiplex PCR; TCRdb holds only in-frame clones, not every one. Of 100,000 to 150,000 clones in the sample, roughly nine tenths were seen once. Germline-derived CDR1 and CDR2 are SGHVS and FQNEAQ. The V end was cut by 5 bases, the J end by 2 bases, with 16 bases between. This CDR3 contains 16 residues. The V and J genes are TRBV7-8 and TRBJ1-3; D perhaps matches TRBD1 (5 bases). The specimen sequenced was PBMCs. This TCR was recovered from a man aged 45-60 years with head and neck cancer. CDR3 DNA: TGTGCCAGCAGCCCAGGGCGGATACGACCTGGAAACACCATATATTTT. It codes for CASSPGRIRPGNTIYF.